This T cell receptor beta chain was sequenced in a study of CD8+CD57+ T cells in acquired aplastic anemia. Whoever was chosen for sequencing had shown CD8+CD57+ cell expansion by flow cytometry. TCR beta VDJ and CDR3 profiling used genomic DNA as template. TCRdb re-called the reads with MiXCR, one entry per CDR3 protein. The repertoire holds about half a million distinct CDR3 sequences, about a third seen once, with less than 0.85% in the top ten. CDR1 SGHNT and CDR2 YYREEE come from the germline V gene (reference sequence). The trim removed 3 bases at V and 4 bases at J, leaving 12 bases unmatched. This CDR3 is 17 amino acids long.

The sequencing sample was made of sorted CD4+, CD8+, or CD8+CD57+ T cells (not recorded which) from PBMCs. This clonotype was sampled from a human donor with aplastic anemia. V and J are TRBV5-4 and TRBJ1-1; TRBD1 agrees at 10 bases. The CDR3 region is CASSSSGQGRWSTEAFF. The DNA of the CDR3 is TGTGCCAGCAGCTCCTCGGGACAGGGGCGTTGGAGCACTGAAGCTTTCTTT.